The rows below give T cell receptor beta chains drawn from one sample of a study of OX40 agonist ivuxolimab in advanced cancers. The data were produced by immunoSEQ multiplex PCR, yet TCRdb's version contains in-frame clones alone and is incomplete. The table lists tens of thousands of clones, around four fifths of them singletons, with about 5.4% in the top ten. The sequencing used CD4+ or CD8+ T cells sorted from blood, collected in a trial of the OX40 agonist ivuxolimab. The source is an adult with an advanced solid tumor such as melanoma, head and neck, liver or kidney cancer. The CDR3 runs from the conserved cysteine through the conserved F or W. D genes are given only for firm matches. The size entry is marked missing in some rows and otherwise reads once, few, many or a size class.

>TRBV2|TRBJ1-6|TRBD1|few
CASNLRTGPLSPLHF
TGTGCCAGCAATCTACGGACAGGGCCGTTATCACCCCTCCACTTT
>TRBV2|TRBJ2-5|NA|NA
CASTQTSPGTQYF
TGTGCCAGCACCCAGACTAGTCCGGGGACCCAGTACTTC
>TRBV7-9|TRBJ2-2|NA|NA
CASSFPASAGELFF
TGTGCCAGCAGCTTCCCCGCCTCCGCTGGGGAGCTGTTTTTT
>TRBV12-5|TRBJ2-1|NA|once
CASGSPGNRNEQFF
TGTGCTAGTGGTTCCCCGGGGAATCGGAATGAGCAGTTCTTC
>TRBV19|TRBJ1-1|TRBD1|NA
CASSRDRSTEAFF
TGTGCCAGTAGTCGGGACAGGAGCACTGAAGCTTTCTTT
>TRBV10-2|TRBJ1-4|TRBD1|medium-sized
CASSQGAREKLFF
TGCGCCAGCAGTCAGGGGGCTCGGGAAAAACTGTTTTTT
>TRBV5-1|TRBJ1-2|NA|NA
CASSLEPGGYTF
TGCGCCAGCAGCTTGGAGCCTGGTGGCTACACCTTC
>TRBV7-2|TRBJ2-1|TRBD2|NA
CASSPRGLAGPYNEQFF
TGTGCCAGCAGCCCCCGGGGTCTAGCGGGCCCTTACAATGAGCAGTTCTTC
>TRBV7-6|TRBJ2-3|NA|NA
CASSPGTDTQYF
TGTGCCAGCAGCCCTGGCACAGATACGCAGTATTTT
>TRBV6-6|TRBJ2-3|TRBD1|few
CASRLTGGANSDTQYF
TGTGCCAGCAGGTTGACAGGGGGCGCGAATTCCGATACGCAGTATTTT
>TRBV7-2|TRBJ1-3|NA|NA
CASSLAGSGNTIYF
TGTGCCAGCAGCTTAGCGGGTTCTGGAAACACCATATATTTT
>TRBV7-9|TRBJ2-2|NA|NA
CASSLLGLNTGELFF
TGTGCCAGCAGCTTACTAGGACTGAACACCGGGGAGCTGTTTTTT
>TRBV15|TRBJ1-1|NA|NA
CATSRVGARSTEAFF
TGTGCCACCAGCAGAGTGGGGGCACGAAGCACTGAAGCTTTCTTT
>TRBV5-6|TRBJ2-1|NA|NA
CASSSAGQGTYNEQFF
TGTGCCAGCAGCTCCGCGGGGCAGGGGACCTACAATGAGCAGTTCTTC
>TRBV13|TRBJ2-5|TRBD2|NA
CASSRTSGMKTQYF
TGTGCCAGCAGCCGGACTAGCGGGATGAAGACCCAGTACTTC
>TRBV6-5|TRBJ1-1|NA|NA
CASSVQLNTEAFF
TGTGCCAGCAGTGTACAATTGAACACTGAAGCTTTCTTT
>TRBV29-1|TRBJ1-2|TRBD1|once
CSALTGEDGYTF
TGCAGCGCTTTAACAGGGGAGGATGGCTACACCTTC
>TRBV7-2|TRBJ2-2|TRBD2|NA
CASSPLAGEAGELFF
TGTGCCAGCAGCCCGCTAGCGGGGGAGGCCGGGGAGCTGTTTTTT
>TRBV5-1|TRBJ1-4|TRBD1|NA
CASKSQGQGQEKLFF
TGCGCCAGCAAAAGCCAGGGACAGGGGCAGGAAAAACTGTTTTTT
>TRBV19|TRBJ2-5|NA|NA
CASSDDRRETQYF
TGTGCCAGTAGCGATGACAGGAGGGAGACCCAGTACTTC
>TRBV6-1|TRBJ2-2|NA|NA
CASSEQDAGELFF
TGTGCCAGCAGTGAACAGGATGCCGGGGAGCTGTTTTTT
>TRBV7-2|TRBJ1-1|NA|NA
CASSLGGGGNREAFF
TGTGCCAGCAGCTTAGGAGGAGGGGGGAACAGAGAAGCTTTCTTT
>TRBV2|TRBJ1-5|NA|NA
CASSGGNQPQHF
TGTGCCAGCAGTGGGGGGAATCAGCCCCAGCATTTT
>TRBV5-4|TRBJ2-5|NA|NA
CASSLGGNQETQYF
TGTGCCAGCAGCCTAGGGGGGAACCAAGAGACCCAGTACTTC
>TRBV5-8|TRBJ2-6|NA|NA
CASRVTGTGANVLTF
TGTGCCAGCAGAGTTACAGGGACTGGGGCCAACGTCCTGACTTTC
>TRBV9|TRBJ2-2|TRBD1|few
CASSLRMTGGTNTGELFF
TGTGCCAGCAGCCTACGAATGACAGGGGGAACGAACACCGGGGAGCTGTTTTTT
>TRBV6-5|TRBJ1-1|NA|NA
CASSPRGGGTEAFF
TGTGCCAGCAGTCCCCGGGGTGGTGGCACTGAAGCTTTCTTT
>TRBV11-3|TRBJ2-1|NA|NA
CASSSSSRLVNNEQFF
TGTGCCAGCAGTTCCTCAAGCCGACTAGTCAACAATGAGCAGTTCTTC
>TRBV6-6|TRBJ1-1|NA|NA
CASHTGENTEAFF
TGTGCCAGCCACACAGGCGAGAACACTGAAGCTTTCTTT
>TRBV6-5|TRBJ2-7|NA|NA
CASTSSGTSYEQYF
TGTGCCAGCACCTCGTCCGGGACCTCCTACGAGCAGTACTTC
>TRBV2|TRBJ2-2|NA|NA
CASSAMENTGELFF
TGTGCCAGCAGTGCGATGGAGAACACCGGGGAGCTGTTTTTT
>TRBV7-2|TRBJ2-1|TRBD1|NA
CATHRGAGDNEQFF
TGTGCCACCCACAGGGGTGCAGGGGACAATGAGCAGTTCTTC
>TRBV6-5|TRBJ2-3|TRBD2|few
CASSSGRRDTQYF
TGTGCCAGCAGTTCCGGGAGGCGCGATACGCAGTATTTT
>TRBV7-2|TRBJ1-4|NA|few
CASSLLPLRSGGEKLFF
TGTGCCAGCAGCTTATTACCCCTGAGGTCGGGGGGTGAAAAACTGTTTTTT
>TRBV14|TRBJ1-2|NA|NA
CASSQSRAYGYTF
TGTGCCAGCAGCCAGTCCAGGGCCTATGGCTACACCTTC
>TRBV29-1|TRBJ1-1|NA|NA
CSVVVRGPGRAEAFF
TGCAGCGTTGTTGTCCGGGGGCCTGGAAGGGCTGAAGCTTTCTTT
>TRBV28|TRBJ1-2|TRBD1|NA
CASRTTGTAYYGYTF
TGTGCCAGCAGGACGACCGGGACAGCCTACTATGGCTACACCTTC
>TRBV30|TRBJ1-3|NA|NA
CAWSRGFSGNTIYF
TGTGCCTGGAGTCGAGGCTTCTCTGGAAACACCATATATTTT
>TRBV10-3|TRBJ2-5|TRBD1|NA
CAIRDREETQYF
TGTGCCATACGGGACAGGGAAGAGACCCAGTACTTC
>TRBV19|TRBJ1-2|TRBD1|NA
CASSSTGGNGYTF
TGTGCCAGTAGTAGCACAGGGGGTAATGGCTACACCTTC
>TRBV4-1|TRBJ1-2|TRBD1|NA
CASSQDDRGGYGYTF
TGCGCCAGCAGCCAAGATGACAGGGGGGGGTATGGCTACACCTTC
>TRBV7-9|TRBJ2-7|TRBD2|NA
CASSLARSAGEQYF
TGTGCCAGCAGCTTAGCGCGGTCAGCGGGGGAGCAGTACTTC
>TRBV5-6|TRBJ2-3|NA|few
CASTLRGAGSDTQYF
TGTGCCAGCACCTTGAGGGGGGCGGGGTCAGATACGCAGTATTTT
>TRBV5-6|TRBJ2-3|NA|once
CASSWSTDTQYF
TGTGCCAGCAGCTGGAGCACAGATACGCAGTATTTT